This TCR beta chain was captured in a study of spatial heterogeneity in lung cancer. Notes on the study in general: Ubiquitous expanded tumor TCRs showed up in blood more at resection than follow-up.

Using its own MiXCR run on the 5' RACE reads, TCRdb lists one record per CDR3 protein. The table has tens of thousands of distinct CDR3 sequences, over 9.5% seen once. Time point of the sample: sample taken at primary tumor resection. Researchers sequenced whole RNA taken from tumor, nontumor lung or frozen PBMC without sorting. In this sample, this clonotype turned up a few times. The antigen is not known. V lost 3 bases to trimming and J lost 7 bases; unmatched junction nucleotides: 9. This CDR3 has 16 amino acids. CDR1 and CDR2 from the germline V gene are SNHLY and FYNNEI. The sequence was obtained from a male donor with early-stage non-small cell lung cancer. The source was PBMCs, collected at surgery. V and J are TRBV2 and TRBJ1-6, with 7 bases lining up with TRBD1. The CDR3 reads CASSDRGQDGNSPLHF. Here the CDR3 DNA reads TGTGCCAGCAGTGATAGGGGGCAGGATGGAAATTCACCCCTCCACTTT.